A single T cell receptor beta chain is shown here with its context. Some clones are missing from TCRdb's copy, which holds only in-frame ones; the method was immunoSEQ multiplex PCR. In the table there are roughly 40,000 clones, roughly 90% of which are singletons. The entry originates in a study of T cell changes during pregnancy in multiple sclerosis. Germline values: CDR1 SGHRS, CDR2 YFSETQ. CDR3 length equals 15 residues. The junction had 6 bases not matched to a gene; V was cut back by 4 bases and J by 1 base. The chain uses TRBV5-1 and TRBJ2-7, with 9 bases aligning to TRBD1. This sample comprised CD8+ T cells from peripheral blood mononuclear cells, obtained before pregnancy. This clonotype was obtained from a female donor with multiple sclerosis, enrolled in a pregnancy study. Here the CDR3 DNA reads TGCGCCAGCAGCCATGCTGGGACAGGGTCCTACGAGCAGTACTTC. It is translated as CASSHAGTGSYEQYF.